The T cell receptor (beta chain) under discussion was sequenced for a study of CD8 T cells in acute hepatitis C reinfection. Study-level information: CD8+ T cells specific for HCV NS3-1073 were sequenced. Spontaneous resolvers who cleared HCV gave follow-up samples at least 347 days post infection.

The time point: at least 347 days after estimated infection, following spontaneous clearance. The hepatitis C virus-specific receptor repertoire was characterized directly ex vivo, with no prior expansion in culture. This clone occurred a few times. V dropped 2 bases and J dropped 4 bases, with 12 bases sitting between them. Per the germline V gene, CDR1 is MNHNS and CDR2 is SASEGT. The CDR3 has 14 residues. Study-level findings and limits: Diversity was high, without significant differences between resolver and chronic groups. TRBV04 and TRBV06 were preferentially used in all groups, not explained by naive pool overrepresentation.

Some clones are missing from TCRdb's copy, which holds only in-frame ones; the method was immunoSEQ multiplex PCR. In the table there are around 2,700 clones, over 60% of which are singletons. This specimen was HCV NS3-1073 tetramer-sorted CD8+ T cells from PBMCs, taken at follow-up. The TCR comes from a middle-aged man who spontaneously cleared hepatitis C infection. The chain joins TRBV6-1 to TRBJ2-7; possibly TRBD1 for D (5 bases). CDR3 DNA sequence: TGTGCCAGCAGTGAATTCGTCAGGGCGTACGAGCAGTACTTC. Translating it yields CASSEFVRAYEQYF.